This passage covers 3 T cell receptor beta chains from one sample sequenced in a study of shared clonotypes between healthy human individuals. As defined, naive CD8 cells were CD45RO-negative and positively selected for CCR7, with terminally differentiated effector memory CD45RA+ cells excluded. Generated by immunoSEQ multiplex PCR, the TCRdb table keeps only in-frame clones and is missing some. The top ten hold about 1.1% of the sample, which has 2 million to 2.5 million clones, about 94% seen once. The sequencing sample was made of naive CD8+ T cells sorted from blood. The receptors originated from a man between 18 and 29 years old in good health.

The rearrangement joins TRBV4-1 to TRBJ2-3; tentatively, D is TRBD1 (5 bases). The CDR3 spans 14 residues. Germline loops: CDR1 MGHRA, CDR2 YSYEKL. The V end was cut by 4 bases, the J end by 1 base, with 9 bases between. The CDR3 DNA reads as TGCGCCAGCAGCCCGACAGCTCGCACAGATACGCAGTATTTT. Amino acids: CASSPTARTDTQYF.

This clone was detected only once. The V and J genes are TRBV5-1 and TRBJ1-2; 8 nucleotides line up with TRBD1. This CDR3 comprises 16 residues. The V gene's germline CDR1 is SGHRS and CDR2 YFSETQ. V was clipped by 0 bases and J by 4 bases; unmatched bases: 8. CDR3 bases: TGCGCCAGCAGCTTGGGTCATCGGACAGGGAGCTATGGCTACACCTTC. Translated: CASSLGHRTGSYGYTF.

The chain employs TRBV19 and TRBJ1-5, with 8 bases aligning to TRBD1. Germline V gene data show CDR1 as LNHDA and CDR2 as SQIVND (reference sequence). After removal of 4 bases from V and 0 bases from J, the junction contained 5 bases not matched to a gene. This CDR3 is built from 16 residues. CDR3 nucleotide sequence: TGTGCCAGTAGTAGCGACAGGGGTTATAGCAATCAGCCCCAGCATTTT. This translates into CASSSDRGYSNQPQHF.